This TCR beta chain was captured by sequencing in a study of cytomegalovirus exposure and HLA in healthy donors. Study-level findings and limits: Rare sequences made up most TCRs, while some public TCRs were found in many donors. Prior analysis indicated that the majority of TCR beta V segments exhibited productivity approximately 87% or approximately 30% of the time.

As concerns this clone: Its specificity is not known.

The PCR made use of 60 Vbeta and 13 Jbeta primers. Method: immunoSEQ multiplex PCR; TCRdb's copy keeps in-frame clones and lacks some. The sample records 100,000 to 150,000 clones, more than 70% being singletons. The CDR3 runs 17 residues. CDR1 and CDR2 (germline): MNHEY, SMNVEV (reference sequence). Trimming took off 4 bases at V and 2 bases at J, with 17 bases between the two ends. The receptor was derived from a man aged 45 to 65 in good health and CMV-seropositive. Sequencing input: PBMCs. The V call is TRBV27, the J call TRBJ1-4; D possibly corresponds to TRBD1 (6 bases). As DNA, the CDR3 is TGTGCCAGCAGTTACCAAGGGAGGGGGATGACTAATGAAAAACTGTTTTTT. Its protein product is CASSYQGRGMTNEKLFF.